The 32 T cell receptor beta chains presented below share a single source sample, sequenced in a study of T cell responses to AZD1222 COVID-19 vaccine. Measured with immunoSEQ multiplex PCR; TCRdb has only the in-frame clones, and not every one. The sample includes some 170,000 clones, roughly 91% seen only once; the top ten take around 0.96%. Specimen: peripheral blood, collected 28 days after the second dose of the MenACWY control vaccine. These receptors were taken from an adult who received the MenACWY meningococcal vaccine as a control.

The CDR3 coding sequence is TGCGCCAGCAGCTCAGACCCGAACACTGAAGCTTTCTTT. This codes for CASSSDPNTEAFF. The chain links TRBV5-1 to TRBJ1-1; no firm D call. The V and J ends lost 3 bases and 1 base respectively, with 7 bases between them. The CDR3 covers 13 residues. Germline values: CDR1 SGHRS, CDR2 YFSETQ.

The V and J genes are TRBV24-1 and TRBJ2-1, with D possibly TRBD2 on 5 matching bases. V shed 4 bases and J shed 11 bases, with 23 bases lying between them. Germline CDR1 KGHDR, CDR2 SFDVKD. This CDR3 has 16 residues. CDR3 loop: CATSDHSPRWEPQQFF. The CDR3 DNA follows: TGTGCCACCAGTGACCACAGCCCGCGATGGGAGCCGCAGCAGTTCTTC.

The V call is TRBV5-1, the J call TRBJ1-1; a possible D gene is TRBD1 (5 bases). CDR1 SGHRS and CDR2 YFSETQ come from the germline V gene. Trimming took off 1 base at V and 3 bases at J, with 10 bases between the two ends. CDR3 length: 14 residues. CDR3 coding DNA: TGCGCCAGCAGCTTGAGAGCGGGGGACACTGAAGCTTTCTTT. This gives the protein CASSLRAGDTEAFF.

The gene calls are TRBV3-1 (or the pseudogene TRBV3-2) and TRBJ1-2; 8 nucleotides agree with TRBD1. This CDR3 contains 15 residues. Per the germline V gene, CDR1 is LGHDT and CDR2 is YNNKEL (reference sequence). J was trimmed by 6 bases and V by 0 bases; bases with no gene match: 6. The CDR3 region is CASSQEGQGEDGYTF. For the CDR3, the DNA is TGTGCCAGCAGCCAAGAAGGACAGGGAGAGGATGGCTACACCTTC.

Only one count was recorded for this clone. This chain links TRBV30 with TRBJ1-5; D is unresolved. Germline CDR1 GTSNPN, CDR2 SVGIG (reference sequence). The CDR3 has 15 amino acids. V was pared by 3 bases and J by 7 bases, with 19 bases between. In nucleotides, the CDR3 is TGTGCCTGGAGCCCCCCATCCGCGGGAGGCCAGCCCCAGCATTTT. Translation: CAWSPPSAGGQPQHF.

The CDR3 nucleotides read TGCGCCAGCAGTGTCGTCAGGGTAGGCACCGGGGAGCTGTTTTTT. It specifies CASSVVRVGTGELFF. The V call is TRBV10-2, the J call TRBJ2-2; tentative D call: TRBD1 (5 bases). The CDR3 totals 15 residues. The V gene's germline CDR1 is WSHSY and CDR2 SAAADI. V was cut by 4 bases and J by 4 bases, with 13 bases left in between.

The chain links TRBV7-6 to TRBJ1-2; TRBD1 matches 8 bases. The CDR3 totals 15 residues. Losses at the gene ends were 4 bases for V and 3 bases for J; bases not matched to a gene: 7. Germline lookup yields CDR1 SGHVS and CDR2 FNYEAQ. This chain's CDR3 is CASSSPGQGYYGYTF. The CDR3 nucleotides read TGTGCCAGCAGCTCCCCAGGACAGGGATACTATGGCTACACCTTC.

The chain recombines TRBV24-1 with TRBJ1-2; D is undetermined. Germline values: CDR1 KGHDR, CDR2 SFDVKD. The V gene lost 3 bases and the J gene lost 7 bases, with 8 bases spanning the gap. This CDR3 has 12 residues. The CDR3 protein is CATSDTEGGYTF. In DNA, the CDR3 is TGTGCCACCAGTGATACTGAGGGTGGCTACACCTTC.

This clone appeared once. Written as DNA, the CDR3 is TGTGCCAGCAGCTTCTCTGGAAACACCATATATTTT. It encodes CASSFSGNTIYF. This sequence joins TRBV7-9 and TRBJ1-3, with no clear D. V was clipped by 3 bases and J by 0 bases, with 0 bases between them. Germline-derived CDR1 and CDR2 are SEHNR and FQNEAQ (reference sequence). The CDR3 runs 12 residues.

V is TRBV5-1 and J is TRBJ1-2; 8 nucleotides line up with TRBD1. V dropped 4 bases and J dropped 0; count of bases not matched to a gene: 5. The CDR3 covers 15 residues. CDR1 is SGHRS and CDR2 is YFSETQ in the germline V gene. The DNA for the CDR3 is TGCGCCAGCAGCCTGATGGACAGGGCTAACTATGGCTACACCTTC. Its translation is CASSLMDRANYGYTF.

The V gene is TRBV9, the J gene TRBJ1-4, with D possibly matching TRBD1 (5 bases). The V end lost 5 bases, the J end lost 0 bases, and 8 bases lay between the germline ends. CDR1 and CDR2 (germline): SGDLS, YYNGEE. The CDR3 runs 14 residues. In DNA form, the CDR3 reads TGTGCCAGCAGTCAAGGGGCAACTAATGAAAAACTGTTTTTT. Its translation: CASSQGATNEKLFF.

The chain is built from TRBV20-1 and TRBJ1-2, with a weak D call TRBD1 (6 bases). The CDR3 is 14 residues long. V was clipped by 3 bases and J by 3 bases, with 14 bases between them. Germline-derived CDR1 and CDR2 are DFQATT and SNEGSKA (reference sequence). CDR3 loop: CSASRRQVDYGYTF. The CDR3 DNA sequence: TGCAGTGCTAGTCGTCGACAGGTCGACTATGGCTACACCTTC.

Written as DNA, the CDR3 is TGTGCCAGCGGGACACCGAGCTCTGGAAACACCATATATTTT. It translates to CASGTPSSGNTIYF. V usage is TRBV7-9 and J usage is TRBJ1-3; D perhaps matches TRBD1 (6 bases). V lost 8 bases and J lost 0, with 11 bases in between. This CDR3 region has 14 residues. Per germline, CDR1 SEHNR and CDR2 FQNEAQ (reference sequence).

The CDR3 reads CASRTGGQGIDEAFF. CDR3 bases: TGTGCCAGCAGGACGGGGGGACAGGGGATAGATGAAGCTTTCTTT. This chain joins TRBV28 and TRBJ1-1; the match to TRBD1 covers 10 bases. Trimming took 6 bases from V and 7 from J; bases not matched to a gene: 11. CDR1 and CDR2 from the germline V gene are MDHEN and SYDVKM. CDR3 size: 15 residues.

The genes are TRBV28 and TRBJ2-3, with TRBD2 matching 7 bases. V dropped 4 bases and J dropped 0; count of bases not matched to a gene: 10. The CDR3 is made up of 17 amino acids. Germline loops: CDR1 MDHEN, CDR2 SYDVKM. The DNA for the CDR3 is TGTGCCAGCAGTTCCCTAGCGGAGTGGACTAGCACAGATACGCAGTATTTT. Protein product: CASSSLAEWTSTDTQYF.

The rearrangement links TRBV7-2 to TRBJ2-1; D might be TRBD1 (6 bases). V lost 4 bases and J lost 5, with 15 bases in between. Germline V lookup: CDR1 SGHTA, CDR2 FQGNSA. The CDR3 consists of 15 residues. The CDR3 is CASSSPQGIHNEQFF. The CDR3 DNA is TGTGCCAGCAGCTCCCCACAGGGAATCCACAATGAGCAGTTCTTC.

The genes are TRBV7-9 and TRBJ2-1; 8 positions match TRBD2. With 3 bases clipped from V and 4 bases from J, the junction kept 11 bases outside the gene matches. Germline-derived CDR1 and CDR2 are SEHNR and FQNEAQ (reference sequence). This CDR3 region has 17 residues. The CDR3 here is CASSLAPGGGKYNEQFF. In DNA, the CDR3 is TGTGCCAGCAGCTTGGCCCCTGGCGGGGGGAAGTACAATGAGCAGTTCTTC.

The V gene is TRBV18, the J gene TRBJ1-1; D is undetermined. Trimming took off 2 bases at V and 1 base at J, with 8 bases between the two ends. Germline V gives CDR1 KGHSH, CDR2 LQKENI. This CDR3 comprises 14 residues. CDR3: CASSPVDGNTEAFF. The DNA for the CDR3 is TGTGCCAGCTCACCAGTTGACGGGAACACTGAAGCTTTCTTT.

The V and J genes are TRBV7-3 and TRBJ2-5; TRBD2 matches at 8 bases. The junction had 12 bases not matched to a gene; V was cut back by 5 bases and J by 4 bases. The CDR3 has 16 amino acids. Germline V gene sequence: CDR1 SGHTA, CDR2 FQGTGA. The DNA of the CDR3 is TGTGCCAGCAGCATCTCCGGGACGGGGGGGCGAGAGACCCAGTACTTC. Protein product: CASSISGTGGRETQYF.

V usage is TRBV18 and J usage is TRBJ1-5; D call uncertain. Germline values: CDR1 KGHSH, CDR2 LQKENI. Trimming removed 4 bases at V and 7 bases at J, with 11 bases between. The CDR3 loop spans 13 amino acids. The CDR3 is CASSRVLGQPQHF. CDR3 DNA: TGTGCCAGCTCACGCGTCCTAGGACAGCCCCAGCATTTT.

The V and J genes are TRBV28 and TRBJ1-3; no clear D. V lost 2 bases to trimming and J lost 4 bases, with 12 bases between them. The CDR3 is made up of 15 amino acids. Germline lookup yields CDR1 MDHEN and CDR2 SYDVKM. In nucleotides, the CDR3 is TGTGCCAGCAGTTTAGCTCGGGCAGGCGGAAACACCATATATTTT. It specifies CASSLARAGGNTIYF.

The rearrangement links TRBV10-1 to TRBJ2-5; D remains unclear. From germline, CDR1 is WNHNN and CDR2 SYGVQD (reference sequence). This CDR3 comprises 13 residues. The ends were cut back, 2 bases at V and 5 bases at J, with 9 bases in the middle. The CDR3 is CASSELPGETQYF. Written as DNA, the CDR3 is TGCGCCAGCAGTGAGCTTCCCGGGGAGACCCAGTACTTC.

This clone was detected a few times. The chain employs TRBV10-2 and TRBJ2-5; D gene ambiguous. This CDR3 has 14 residues. In germline, CDR1 is WSHSY, CDR2 SAAADI. V lost 2 bases, J lost 3 bases, and 10 bases lay in between. Here the CDR3 DNA reads TGCGCCAGCAGTGAGCAAGGCCACAAAGAGACCCAGTACTTC. Translation: CASSEQGHKETQYF.

This clone was detected once. This chain joins TRBV5-1 and TRBJ1-1; D unclear. With 0 bases removed from V and 0 bases from J, the gap between germline ends came to 9 bases. Germline CDR1 SGHRS, CDR2 YFSETQ. There are 15 residues in the CDR3. The CDR3 coding sequence is TGCGCCAGCAGCTTGGATCCGGCTGTGAACACTGAAGCTTTCTTT. This codes for CASSLDPAVNTEAFF.

The J gene is TRBJ1-5, the V gene TRBV6-4; D possibly corresponds to TRBD1 (6 bases). The CDR3 loop spans 18 amino acids. V was clipped by 0 bases and J by 0 bases, with 15 bases between them. Germline V lookup: CDR1 MRHNA, CDR2 SNTAGT. CDR3 sequence reads: CASSDSRDKWYSNQPQHF. CDR3 nucleotides: TGTGCCAGCAGTGACTCTCGGGACAAATGGTATAGCAATCAGCCCCAGCATTTT.

The V gene is TRBV6-5, the J gene TRBJ1-4; no clear D gene. V dropped 4 bases and J dropped 8 bases, with 20 bases sitting between them. This CDR3 spans 16 amino acids. The germline gives CDR1 MNHEY, CDR2 SVGAGI. DNA for the CDR3: TGTGCCAGCAGTTCCCAGACGCGAGGGCCTGGGGAAAAACTGTTTTTT. Its translation: CASSSQTRGPGEKLFF.

The count of this clone is one. A read error may explain this, as a much larger clone is one base away. The chain recombines TRBV6-5 with TRBJ1-6; D might be TRBD1 (6 bases). The length of the CDR3 is 13 residues. Trimming removed 6 bases from V and 6 bases from J, with 9 bases in between. Germline V gives CDR1 MNHEY, CDR2 SVGAGI. The CDR3 here is CASSWDTNSPLHF. CDR3 DNA sequence: TGTGCCAGCAGCTGGGACACTAATTCACCCCTCCACTTT.

The V gene is TRBV5-1, the J gene TRBJ2-5; TRBD2 aligns across 13 bases. J lost 2 bases, V lost 7 bases, and 5 bases had no gene match. This CDR3 contains 15 residues. From germline, CDR1 is SGHRS and CDR2 YFSETQ. The CDR3 spells CASGTSGAEQETQYF. The CDR3 coding sequence is TGCGCCAGCGGGACTAGCGGGGCCGAACAAGAGACCCAGTACTTC. Full variable domain (remainder filled in from reference TRBV5-1 and TRBJ2-5): KAGVTQTPRYLIKTRGQQVTLSCSPISGHRSVSWYQQTPGQGLQFLFEYFSETQRNKGNFPGRFSGRQFSNSRSEMNVSTLELGDSALYLCASGTSGAEQETQYFGPGTRLLVL.

The rearrangement joins TRBV19 to TRBJ1-1; D is unresolved. Germline CDR1 and CDR2: LNHDA and SQIVND (reference sequence). The CDR3 is 14 amino acids. The germline V and J ends were trimmed by 6 bases and 0 bases, with 11 bases remaining between them. In DNA form, the CDR3 reads TGTGCCAGTAGCCGCGGGCCTCTGAACACTGAAGCTTTCTTT. Residues: CASSRGPLNTEAFF.

The V gene is TRBV5-1, the J gene TRBJ2-5, with 9 bases that match TRBD1. With V trimmed by 3 bases and J by 4 bases, 1 base remained unmatched. Per the germline V gene, CDR1 is SGHRS and CDR2 is YFSETQ. This CDR3 has 13 residues. The DNA of the CDR3 is TGCGCCAGCAGCTCGGACAGGGGAGAGACCCAGTACTTC. Encoded protein: CASSSDRGETQYF.

This clone showed up just once. The chain has TRBV7-2 and TRBJ1-1, with D possibly matching TRBD1 (5 bases). V was clipped by 1 base and J by 5 bases, with 17 bases between them. In germline, CDR1 is SGHTA, CDR2 FQGNSA. The CDR3 has 16 residues. This chain's CDR3 is CASSLVQGPSGTEAFF. Written as DNA, the CDR3 is TGTGCCAGCAGCTTAGTCCAGGGACCCAGTGGTACTGAAGCTTTCTTT. Looking up the rest from reference TRBV7-2 and TRBJ1-1 gives the full variable domain: GAGVSQSPSNKVTEKGKDVELRCDPISGHTALYWYRQSLGQGLEFLIYFQGNSAPDKSGLPSDRFSAERTGGSVSTLTIQRTQQEDSAVYLCASSLVQGPSGTEAFFGQGTRLTVV.

This clone was detected once. V gene TRBV28 combines with J gene TRBJ1-6; D possibly corresponds to TRBD1 (5 bases). V lost 7 bases, J lost 5 bases, and 12 bases lay in between. Germline V gene sequence: CDR1 MDHEN, CDR2 SYDVKM. CDR3 length: 14 residues. The chain's CDR3 is CASKHQGDNSPLHF. As DNA, the CDR3 is TGTGCCAGCAAACATCAGGGTGATAATTCACCCCTCCACTTT.